One sample yielded the 9 T cell receptor beta chains listed below, sequenced in a study of blood T cell repertoires in COVID-19 (dated by TCRdb to the early 2020s). The protocol used for the library was the immunoSEQ multiplex PCR assay. Entries here come from immuneACCESS through TCRdb and include only in-frame sequences with V and J called. Some clones fail to appear in such tables; in the studies checked, an unresolved V gene covers under half of the shortfall, and the cause of the remainder is unknown. A total of about 90,000 clones appear in this sample, roughly 90% of them only once. Approximately 2.6% of the sample is in the top ten clones. The sample consisted of peripheral blood. The receptors derive from a man over 45 with COVID-19, enrolled during active disease.

V and J are TRBV29-1 and TRBJ2-5, with D possibly matching TRBD2 (6 bases). The length of the CDR3 is 12 residues. Trimming removed 1 base from V and 7 bases from J, with 10 bases in between. The germline CDR1 and CDR2 sequences are SQVTM and ANQGSEA. CDR3 DNA: TGCAGCGTTGAAGGACTAGTCGCGACCCAGTACTTC. Its translation: CSVEGLVATQYF.

The chain links TRBV15 to TRBJ1-2; tentatively, D is TRBD1 (5 bases). Germline loops: CDR1 LNHNV, CDR2 YYDKDF (reference sequence). The CDR3 is 17 amino acids. V shed 0 bases and J shed 8 bases, with 22 bases lying between them. DNA for the CDR3: TGTGCCACCAGCAGAGATCCTCCCGTCGGGGGGTCGGAAGGCTACACCTTC. Protein: CATSRDPPVGGSEGYTF.

This sequence joins TRBV5-1 and TRBJ2-7; 7 positions match TRBD1. Germline V gene sequence: CDR1 SGHRS, CDR2 YFSETQ. J was trimmed by 0 bases and V by 4 bases; bases with no gene match: 4. The CDR3 runs 14 residues. DNA for the CDR3: TGCGCCAGCAGCGCGACAGGGCCCTCCTACGAGCAGTACTTC. Its translation: CASSATGPSYEQYF.

The chain combines TRBV3-1 (or the pseudogene TRBV3-2) with TRBJ1-4; TRBD1 agrees at 8 bases. Germline loops: CDR1 LGHDT, CDR2 YNNKEL (reference sequence). The CDR3 contains 16 residues. Trimming took 4 bases from V and 7 from J; bases not matched to a gene: 11. This CDR3 reads CASSLPLGDRSEKLFF. Here the CDR3 DNA reads TGTGCCAGCAGCCTCCCTCTCGGGGACAGGAGTGAAAAACTGTTTTTT.

The chain couples TRBV19 to TRBJ1-2; D perhaps matches TRBD1 (5 bases). Germline loops: CDR1 LNHDA, CDR2 SQIVND (reference sequence). V lost 0 bases and J 3 bases, leaving 11 bases between the germline ends. The CDR3 sequence is 15 residues long. CDR3 DNA sequence: TGTGCCAGTAGTATAGATCCCCAGGGTTACTATGGCTACACCTTC. Protein sequence: CASSIDPQGYYGYTF. Together with reference TRBV19 and TRBJ1-2, the CDR3 gives the full variable domain: DGGITQSPKYLFRKEGQNVTLSCEQNLNHDAMYWYRQDPGQGLRLIYYSQIVNDFQKGDIAEGYSVSREKKESFPLTVTSAQKNPTAFYLCASSIDPQGYYGYTFGSGTRLTVV.

The chain combines TRBV3-1 (or the pseudogene TRBV3-2) with TRBJ1-6; no clear D gene. The CDR3 runs to 14 residues. Trimming cost V 1 base and J 11 bases, with 12 bases left between them. The germline gives CDR1 LGHDT, CDR2 YNNKEL (reference sequence). CDR3 region: CASSQGAWETPLHF. The CDR3, as DNA: TGTGCCAGCAGCCAAGGGGCCTGGGAGACACCCCTCCACTTT.

This chain connects TRBV9 to TRBJ2-3; 8 nucleotides align to TRBD2. The CDR3 consists of 15 residues. The ends lost 0 bases at V and 1 base at J; junction bases unmatched: 1. CDR1 is SGDLS and CDR2 is YYNGEE in the germline V gene. Written as DNA, the CDR3 is TGTGCCAGCAGCGTAGGTAGCGGGGGCACAGATACGCAGTATTTT. Translation gives CASSVGSGGTDTQYF.

The chain joins TRBV7-2 to TRBJ2-7; 7 bases match TRBD1. Germline assignment: CDR1 SGHTA and CDR2 FQGNSA. With 1 base clipped from V and 2 bases from J, the junction kept 2 bases outside the gene matches. This CDR3 contains 14 residues. The CDR3 region is CASSLGDSTYEQYF. CDR3 sequence (DNA): TGTGCCAGCAGCTTAGGGGACAGCACCTACGAGCAGTACTTC.

J is TRBJ1-5 and V is TRBV19; weak D call: TRBD1 (6 bases). Germline CDR1 LNHDA, CDR2 SQIVND (reference sequence). This CDR3 comprises 13 residues. V lost 9 bases and J lost 4, with 13 bases in between. DNA of the CDR3: TGTGCCAGCCCGGGACACCTTAATCAGCCCCAGCATTTT. The encoded protein is CASPGHLNQPQHF.